This TCR beta chain is from a study of T cell repertoires in cytomegalovirus infection. Study summary: Public signatures in TCR beta pointed to CMV infection and matching HLA type.

TCRdb called the reads again in MiXCR, with one record for every CDR3 protein. The sample records 250,000 or so distinct CDR3 sequences, approximately 8.3% being singletons. Trimming cost V 1 base and J 10 bases, with 8 bases left between them. In germline, CDR1 is SGHTA, CDR2 FQGNSA. The CDR3 covers 12 residues. This clonotype was picked up many times. The sequence came from a human donor in good health (CMV status not recorded). Some clones in this sample may be carry-over from other donors' samples. The V and J genes are TRBV7-2 and TRBJ2-1; D not resolved. Sequencing input: PBMCs. CDR3 region: CASSLDLGEQFF. Written as DNA, the CDR3 is TGTGCCAGCAGCTTAGACTTGGGGGAGCAGTTCTTC.